The 10 T cell receptor beta chains reported below all come from one sample, sequenced in a study of response to subunit inactivated influenza vaccine. TCRdb itself ran the RT-PCR reads through MiXCR, one entry per CDR3 protein. In the table there are more than 550,000 distinct CDR3 sequences, approximately 10% of which are singletons. The same sample was also used in a study of T cells expressing NK-cell markers. According to that study: 5'RACE template switching with UMIs generated TCR beta cDNA.

Sequences were derived from PBMCs from blood, sampled on the day of vaccination. Receptors were obtained from a man between 45 and 60 years old who received an inactivated influenza vaccine.

This clonotype was seen more than once but under ten times. The CDR3 here is CSASGLNHNEQFF. CDR3 DNA: TGCAGTGCATCAGGACTAAACCACAATGAGCAGTTCTTC. This chain joins TRBV20-1 and TRBJ2-1; a possible D gene is TRBD2 (6 bases). V lost 6 bases and J lost 5, with 14 bases in between. The length of the CDR3 is 13 residues. Germline CDR1 DFQATT, CDR2 SNEGSKA (reference sequence).

V gene TRBV20-1 combines with J gene TRBJ2-1; possibly TRBD2 for D (5 bases). The CDR3 is 12 residues long. Per the germline V gene, CDR1 is DFQATT and CDR2 is SNEGSKA (reference sequence). DNA for the CDR3: TGCTTAGCGCGCCGGGTTGTGGATGAGCAGTTCTTC. This sequence encodes CLARRVVDEQFF.

The sample holds many counts of this clonotype. The rearrangement uses TRBV30 and TRBJ1-1; TRBD1 is a possible D gene (5 bases). From germline, CDR1 is GTSNPN and CDR2 SVGIG (reference sequence). The CDR3 covers 13 residues. Between the trimmed V and J ends, which lost 2 bases and 3 bases, there was a span of 10 bases. CDR3 DNA: TGTGCCTGGAGTCCCCAGGGTGACACTGAAGCTTTCTTT. Amino acid sequence: CAWSPQGDTEAFF.

The CDR3 protein is CASSQDRTGIYEQYF. The CDR3 nucleotides are TGCGCCAGCAGCCAAGATAGGACAGGGATCTACGAGCAGTACTTC. The chain is built from TRBV4-1 and TRBJ2-7, with 8 bases fitting TRBD1. With V trimmed by 0 bases and J by 3 bases, 4 bases remained unmatched. In germline, CDR1 is MGHRA, CDR2 YSYEKL. CDR3 length: 15 residues.

The CDR3 protein is CASSLTGALGNTIYF. The CDR3 DNA sequence: TGTGCCAGCAGCTTAACTGGGGCATTAGGAAACACCATATATTTT. The gene calls are TRBV7-6 and TRBJ1-3; D is possibly TRBD1 (5 bases). V dropped 2 bases and J dropped 4 bases, with 12 bases sitting between them. From germline, CDR1 is SGHVS and CDR2 FNYEAQ. This CDR3 is built from 15 residues.

The chain has TRBV6-5 and TRBJ1-5, with 9 bases matching TRBD1. J gave up 6 bases and V 2 bases, and 5 bases lay outside the gene matches. In germline, CDR1 is MNHEY, CDR2 SVGAGI. The CDR3 contains 15 residues. The CDR3 DNA follows: TGTGCCAGCAGTTACGGGGACAGGGATGGTCAGCCCCAGCATTTT. Amino acids: CASSYGDRDGQPQHF.

In its sample, this clonotype was seen a few times. The chain is built from TRBV14 and TRBJ2-7; D not certain. The CDR3 consists of 13 residues. Trimming removed 0 bases at V and 7 bases at J, with 10 bases between. The germline V gene has CDR1 SGHDN and CDR2 FVKESK. The CDR3 protein is CASSQDWGGEQYF. The CDR3 DNA follows: TGTGCCAGCAGCCAAGATTGGGGTGGGGAGCAGTACTTC.

The chain combines TRBV3-1 with TRBJ2-5; 8 nucleotides line up with TRBD1. The length of the CDR3 is 15 residues. Germline V lookup: CDR1 LGHDT, CDR2 YNNKEL (reference sequence). Germline trimming cut 4 bases from V and 5 bases from J; bases unmatched to any gene: 9. The CDR3 sequence: CASSPRDRRGETQYF. DNA for the CDR3: TGTGCCAGCAGCCCCCGGGACAGGCGCGGGGAGACCCAGTACTTC.

This clonotype was counted only a few times. The gene calls are TRBV27 and TRBJ1-1; possibly TRBD1 for D (5 bases). CDR1 is MNHEY and CDR2 is SMNVEV in the germline V gene (reference sequence). This CDR3 is 13 amino acids long. V shed 6 bases and J shed 4 bases, with 12 bases lying between them. CDR3 DNA sequence: TGTGCCAGCAGGCCTGGGGGGGGCACTGAAGCTTTCTTT. Translated, it gives CASRPGGGTEAFF.

In this sample, this clonotype turned up many times. V is TRBV20-1 and J is TRBJ2-5; a possible D gene is TRBD1 (6 bases). The CDR3 length is 12 residues. Germline lookup yields CDR1 DFQATT and CDR2 SNEGSKA (reference sequence). Trimming stripped 6 bases from V and 5 bases from J, with 13 bases between. The CDR3 protein is CSAHRDTETQYF. CDR3 DNA: TGCAGTGCCCACCGGGACACTGAGACCCAGTACTTC.